This T cell receptor (beta chain) was found in a study of OX40 agonist ivuxolimab in advanced cancers. Study conclusions and caveats: Low normalized T-cell clonal expansion was additionally recorded for some nonresponders.

With regard to this clone: What it recognizes is unknown.

Here immunoSEQ multiplex PCR was the method, and the copy in TCRdb shows in-frame clones only, minus some. The profile covers 72,000 or so clones, with around nine tenths appearing a single time and 0.85% to 1% taken by the ten largest. This CDR3 region has 12 residues. V was pared by 8 bases and J by 0 bases, with 7 bases between. Germline CDR1 reads SNHLY; CDR2 reads FYNNEI. This clonotype was sampled from an adult with an advanced solid tumor such as melanoma, head and neck, liver or kidney cancer. This specimen was CD4+ or CD8+ T cells sorted from blood, taken in a trial of the OX40 agonist ivuxolimab. V usage is TRBV2 and J usage is TRBJ1-2; perhaps TRBD1 as D (5 bases). CDR3 in DNA: TGTGCCAGCCGGGGGTCTAACTATGGCTACACCTTC. This gives the protein CASRGSNYGYTF.